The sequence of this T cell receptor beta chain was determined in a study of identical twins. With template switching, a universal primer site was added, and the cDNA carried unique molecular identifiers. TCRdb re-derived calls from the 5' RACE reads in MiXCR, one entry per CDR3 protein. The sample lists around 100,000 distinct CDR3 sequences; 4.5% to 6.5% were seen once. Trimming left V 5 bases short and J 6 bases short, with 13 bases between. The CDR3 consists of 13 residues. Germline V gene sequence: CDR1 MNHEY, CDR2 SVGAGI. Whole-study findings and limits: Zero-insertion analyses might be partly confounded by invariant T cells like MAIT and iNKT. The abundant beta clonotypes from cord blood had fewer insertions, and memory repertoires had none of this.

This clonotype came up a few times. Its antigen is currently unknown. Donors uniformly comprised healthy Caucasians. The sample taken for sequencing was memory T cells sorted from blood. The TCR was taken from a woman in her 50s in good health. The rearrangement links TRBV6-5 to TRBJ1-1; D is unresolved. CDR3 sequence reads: CASSETVEAEAFF. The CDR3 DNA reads TGTGCCAGCAGTGAAACCGTCGAGGCTGAAGCTTTCTTT.